This T cell receptor (beta chain) appears in the sequencing data of a study of T cell responses to AZD1222 COVID-19 vaccine. Study outcomes and limitations: Increased Spike-specific TCR breadth and depth were observed after two AZD1222 doses. Sampling captured repertoires only after the peak T cell response.

Some clones are missing from TCRdb's copy, which holds only in-frame ones; the method was immunoSEQ multiplex PCR. This sample carries approximately 61,000 clones, 81% of them seen once, and the ten largest clones take 20% to 30%. Concerning this clone itself: Its antigen is undetermined.

The clonotype was recovered from an adult who received the AZD1222 COVID-19 vaccine. Specimen: peripheral blood, collected 28 days after the second AZD1222 dose.

The CDR3 DNA follows: TGTGCCAGCAGCTTAGCGGGGGGACAGCCATACGAGCAGTACTTC. Amino acids: CASSLAGGQPYEQYF. J is TRBJ2-7 and V is TRBV7-2; tentatively, D is TRBD1 (7 bases). The CDR3 has 15 amino acids. Per the germline V gene, CDR1 is SGHTA and CDR2 is FQGNSA. V lost 0 bases to trimming and J lost 4 bases, with 13 bases between them. Based on the CDR3 plus reference TRBV7-2 and TRBJ2-7, the full variable domain is GAGVSQSPSNKVTEKGKDVELRCDPISGHTALYWYRQSLGQGLEFLIYFQGNSAPDKSGLPSDRFSAERTGGSVSTLTIQRTQQEDSAVYLCASSLAGGQPYEQYFGPGTRLTVT.